This T cell receptor (beta chain) emerged from a study of cytomegalovirus exposure and HLA in healthy donors. Findings and limits, study-wide: Cytomegalovirus status was reportedly diagnosed by the classifier with high specificity and sensitivity. Subsequent analysis found a tendency for first-cohort TCR clusters to co-occur within the 120 or so validation repertoires. The study flagged around 150 TCR beta chains as cytomegalovirus-associated.

Of note for this clone: Its target is not known.

CDR3 length equals 15 residues. Germline lookup yields CDR1 LNHDA and CDR2 SQIVND (reference sequence). V lost 6 bases to trimming and J lost 3 bases, with 17 bases between them. The validation cohort, a group of some 120 subjects, included the donors and was separate from the approximately 680-subject first cohort. Data came from immunoSEQ multiplex PCR; TCRdb stores just in-frame clones and leaves some out. The sample shows about 150,000 clones, about 86% of them seen only once. The chain links TRBV19 to TRBJ1-1, with D possibly TRBD1 on 5 matching bases. Sequencing input: PBMCs. The receptor was derived from a human donor in good health. The CDR3 sequence: CASRDPRGEDTEAFF. CDR3 coding DNA: TGTGCCAGTAGAGATCCTCGGGGGGAGGACACTGAAGCTTTCTTT.